This TCR beta chain was sequenced during a study of vaccination effects on CD4 cells after COVID-19. Sequencing used immunoSEQ multiplex PCR; TCRdb keeps in-frame clones, though not all of them. The data hold about 61,000 clones, with around three quarters observed a single time. About this clone: Its antigen is not identified.

Antigen-specific CD4+ T cells were expanded (with viral peptide pools) by the ViraFEST assay ahead of sequencing. Subsequent to a culture period of 10 to 11 days, CD4+ T cells were isolated. Every participant took two doses of the BNT162b2 or mRNA-1273 vaccine. The vaccine recipients had no prior SARS-CoV-2 infection, with negative nucleocapsid antibodies. The sample in question was CD4+ T cells from PBMCs cultured with HCoV-229E spike peptides, obtained after COVID-19 vaccination. This TCR came from a human donor who received a COVID-19 vaccine.

The CDR3 here is CASSLAPGNNQPQHF. The CDR3 DNA follows: TGTGCCAGCAGCTTGGCCCCGGGGAACAATCAGCCCCAGCATTTT. This chain uses TRBV5-4 with TRBJ1-5; D unresolved. The V end lost 0 bases, the J end lost 3 bases, and 10 bases lay between the germline ends. The CDR3 runs 15 residues. Germline CDR1 reads SGHNT; CDR2 reads YYREEE (reference sequence).